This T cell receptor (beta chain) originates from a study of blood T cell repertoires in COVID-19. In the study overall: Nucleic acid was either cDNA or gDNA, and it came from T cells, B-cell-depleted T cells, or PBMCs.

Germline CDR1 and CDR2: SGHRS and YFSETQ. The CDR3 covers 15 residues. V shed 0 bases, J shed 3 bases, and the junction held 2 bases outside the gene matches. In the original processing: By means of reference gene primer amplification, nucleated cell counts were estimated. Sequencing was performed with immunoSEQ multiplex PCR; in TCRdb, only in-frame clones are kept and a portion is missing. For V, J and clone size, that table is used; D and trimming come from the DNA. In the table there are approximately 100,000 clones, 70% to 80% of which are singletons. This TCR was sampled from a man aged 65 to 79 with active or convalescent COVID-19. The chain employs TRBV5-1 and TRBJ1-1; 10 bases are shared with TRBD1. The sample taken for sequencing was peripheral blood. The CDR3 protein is CASSLVGTGDTEAFF. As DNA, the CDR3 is TGCGCCAGCAGCTTGGTGGGGACAGGGGACACTGAAGCTTTCTTT.